This T cell receptor (beta chain) appears in the sequencing data of a study of PD-1 blockade in classical Hodgkin lymphoma (dated by TCRdb to the early 2020s). Broadly, across the study: Nivolumab dosing was 3 mg/kg intravenously every 2 weeks, continuing until either disease progression or unacceptable toxicity. The study used TCR beta sequencing and CyTOF to define a peripheral blood immune signature of response to PD-1 blockade in classical Hodgkin lymphoma.

In light of the paper, this sample's time point label describes: cycle 4 day 1 (C4D1), after less than 7 weeks of nivolumab. Every trial patient had relapsed after autologous stem cell transplantation, and cohorts A, B and C differed in prior brentuximab vedotin exposure. The trial cohort included some 53 patients with relapsed/refractory classical Hodgkin lymphoma, and each patient had a best overall response of complete response, partial response or progressive disease. In the multi-cohort phase II CheckMate 205 trial, trial patients received single-agent nivolumab. An independent review committee assessed best overall response by applying the 2007 International Working Group response criteria. PBMCs from the trial were collected at three points: immediately before nivolumab initiation (C1D1), and during therapy at cycle 2 day 1 and cycle 4 day 1. Peripheral blood was collected in 8 mL Vacutainer Cell Preparation Tubes, from which PBMCs were isolated by centrifugation and then cryopreserved.

With regard to this clone: The antigen this receptor binds is unknown. Within one base of it there is no much larger clone, and no base qualities were kept.

Study-wide conclusions, independent of this receptor: A significant rise by C4D1 was seen in CD4+ but not CD8+ TCR diversity (p=0.0027 vs p=0.16), with the rise being most apparent in complete responders (p=0.02). Trial patients achieving complete response had baseline diversity similar to newly diagnosed patients, whereas partial responders and progressors had significantly lower diversity. Baseline TCR diversity was reported as lower in newly diagnosed patients than in healthy donors, and lower still in relapsed/refractory patients. Lower diversity was observed in patients in whom nivolumab was started less than 1 year after ASCT, and these patients were excluded from later analyses so that confounding by immune reconstitution would be avoided. The study was limited to a single clinical trial cohort, and causes of repertoire differences, possibly disease activity or prior therapy, remained undefined.

Genomic DNA was isolated using the Qiagen DNeasy kit from unsorted PBMCs as well as from negatively selected CD4+ and CD8+ fractions. TCR beta CDR3 regions were amplified by immunoSEQ multiplex PCR using primers annealing to V and J segments. Amplification bias was minimized using a synthetic immune receptor repertoire, and residual bias was removed computationally after sequencing. The published analysis was carried out like this. Repertoire diversity was quantified as the Shannon entropy index using custom Python scripts. Unsorted, CD4+ and CD8+ repertoires were examined separately, except in combined analyses, for which CD4+ and CD8+ sequences were merged in silico. Clonal expansion was defined as at least a 2-fold frequency increase after treatment relative to C1D1, with a pseudocount of 0.5 for undetected baseline clones. Singleton clones were defined as clones with 0 or 1 copy at C1D1, and non-singleton clones were defined as clones with 2 or more copies. By matching protein sequences in sorted samples from the same patient, clones expanded in unsorted samples were annotated as CD4+, CD8+ or unknown. Wilcoxon tests on paired samples were used to test diversity changes from C1D1 to C4D1. The table comes from immuneACCESS by way of TCRdb, which keeps in-frame sequences with V and J called. Part of the clones is missing from these tables; in studies checked, under half for an unresolved V gene and the rest for unknown reasons. V and J calls and clone size are copied from that table; D and trimming were computed from the DNA. The sample table lists about 41,000 clones, approximately 71% of them with a count of one. Jointly, the top ten make up approximately 2.4% of the sample.

This specimen was peripheral blood mononuclear cells (PBMCs), taken before the fourth cycle of nivolumab. This clonotype was obtained from a human donor with classical Hodgkin lymphoma.

The nucleotide sequence reads TGTGCCAGCAGCCCGCGCTCCTACAATGAGCAGTTCTTC. Its translation reads: CASSPRSYNEQFF. This receptor chain uses TRBV6-5 and TRBJ2-1, with no confidently assigned D gene. From the cysteine up to the phenylalanine, the CDR3 has a length of 13 residues. Only CDR3 DNA remains: 39 bases, in frame from the first base. V gives up 6 bases and J gives up 0 bases, and the segment between their germline ends measures 6 bases. CDR1 and CDR2, per the germline V gene, are MNHEY and SVGAGI.